The 6 T cell receptor beta chains listed next were all sequenced from one sample in a study of shared clonotypes between healthy human individuals. The data were produced by immunoSEQ multiplex PCR, yet TCRdb's version contains in-frame clones alone and is incomplete. Of roughly 570,000 clones listed, roughly 98% were seen once; the top ten hold around 0.3%. The naive CD8 fraction comprised CD45RO-negative cells positively selected for CCR7 and excluded terminally differentiated effector memory CD45RA+ cells. The sample consisted of naive CD8+ T cells sorted from blood. The receptors were sampled from a man younger than 45 in good health.

The V and J genes are TRBV6-1 and TRBJ2-3; D is unresolved. The CDR3 totals 13 residues. Trimming stripped 4 bases from V and 0 bases from J, with 5 bases between. Germline loops: CDR1 MNHNS, CDR2 SASEGT. In nucleotides, the CDR3 is TGTGCCAGCAGTGTCCTTAGCACAGATACGCAGTATTTT. This translates into CASSVLSTDTQYF.

On this clone: A much larger clone is a single base away; this may be a read error. The same CDR3 can be traced to other DNA sequences in this sample. CDR3 protein: CASSSTDTQYF. CDR3 nucleotides: TGTGCCAGCAGCTCCACAGATACGCAGTATTTT. The rearrangement uses TRBV25-1 and TRBJ2-3, with D unresolved. Germline CDR1 is MGHDK and CDR2 is SYGVNS. Trimming removed 6 bases from V and 2 bases from J, with 3 bases in between. CDR3 length: 11 amino acids.

This chain connects TRBV5-4 to TRBJ1-2; possible D gene TRBD1, 5 bases. V was shortened by 2 bases and J by 5 bases, with 13 bases between the two germline ends. Germline CDR1 SGHNT, CDR2 YYREEE (reference sequence). The CDR3 contains 14 residues. The CDR3 coding sequence is TGTGCCAGCAGCTTCAGGGCAGGAGGATATGGCTACACCTTC. Its protein is CASSFRAGGYGYTF. The variable domain in full, with the rest retrieved from reference TRBV5-4 and TRBJ1-2, is ETGVTQSPTHLIKTRGQQVTLRCSSQSGHNTVSWYQQALGQGPQFIFQYYREEENGRGNFPPRFSGLQFPNYSSELNVNALELDDSALYLCASSFRAGGYGYTFGSGTRLTVV.

This chain connects TRBV29-1 to TRBJ1-1; no clear D. Per the germline V gene, CDR1 is SQVTM and CDR2 is ANQGSEA. The length of the CDR3 is 11 residues. With 7 bases removed from V and 3 bases from J, the gap between germline ends came to 9 bases. The CDR3 region has the DNA TGCAGCGCGGAGAGAGACACTGAAGCTTTCTTT. Its protein is CSAERDTEAFF. Combining the CDR3 with reference TRBV29-1 and TRBJ1-1 gives the whole variable domain SAVISQKPSRDICQRGTSLTIQCQVDSQVTMMFWYRQQPGQSLTLIATANQGSEATYESGFVIDKFPISRPNLTFSTLTVSNMSPEDSSIYLCSAERDTEAFFGQGTRLTVV.

This clone was detected once. The rearrangement joins TRBV16 to TRBJ2-7, with TRBD2 matching 9 bases. The CDR3 has 17 residues. J was trimmed by 3 bases and V by 0 bases; bases with no gene match: 9. CDR1 is KGHSY, CDR2 FQNENV, per germline. The CDR3 DNA sequence: TGTGCCAGCAGCCAATCTGGCCTAGCGGGATCTTTCTACGAGCAGTACTTC. Residues: CASSQSGLAGSFYEQYF.

The chain couples TRBV27 to TRBJ2-7; a weak D match, TRBD1 (5 bases). This CDR3 region has 14 residues. CDR1 MNHEY and CDR2 SMNVEV come from the germline V gene (reference sequence). The V and J ends lost 3 bases and 0 bases respectively, with 9 bases between them. The CDR3, as DNA: TGTGCCAGCAGTTTTAAGACAGTCTCCTACGAGCAGTACTTC. Encoded protein: CASSFKTVSYEQYF.